This T cell receptor (beta chain) was sequenced for a study of T cell responses to AZD1222 COVID-19 vaccine. Overall study results and limits: Possibly, clonal diversity was underestimated; donors were largely white British and included more females. Variant regions that are unmutated are reportedly the target of nearly half of spike-specific TCRs. Spike-specific TCR depth and breadth grew after two AZD1222 doses. Sampled repertoires all dated from after the peak T cell response.

Method: immunoSEQ multiplex PCR; TCRdb's copy keeps in-frame clones and lacks some. The sample carries 65,000 to 70,000 clones, approximately 87% recorded once. A note on this clone: Its specificity is unknown.

The CDR3 has 13 amino acids. V was shortened by 2 bases and J by 6 bases, with 11 bases between the two germline ends. Source: peripheral blood, taken 28 days after the second AZD1222 dose. This sequence was found in an adult who received the AZD1222 COVID-19 vaccine. V and J are TRBV12-3 or TRBV12-4 and TRBJ2-7; D could derive from TRBD1 or TRBD2 (5 bases each). The CDR3 bases are TGTGCCAGCAGTTTACAGGGAGTAAGCGAGCAGTACTTC. Encoded protein: CASSLQGVSEQYF.